This T cell receptor beta chain emerged from a study of PD-1 blockade in classical Hodgkin lymphoma. Note on this clone: The antigen is not known.

Study conclusions and caveats: CD4+ TCR diversity, unlike CD8+, climbed significantly by C4D1. Baseline diversity resembling that of newly diagnosed patients was seen in complete responders. Newly diagnosed patients reportedly trailed healthy donors in baseline TCR diversity.

Repertoires were generated with immunoSEQ multiplex PCR, while TCRdb's copy carries only in-frame clones and drops some. Among fewer than 35,000 clones listed, around 85% were seen once. Trimming shortened V by 1 base and J by 0 bases, and 18 bases separated the two germline ends. Germline CDR1 and CDR2: MGHRA and YSYEKL. There are 18 residues in the CDR3. Time point noted: cycle 4 day 1 (C4D1), after less than 7 weeks of nivolumab. Relapse after autologous stem cell transplantation occurred in every patient, and brentuximab vedotin exposure varied. Reported best responses ranged across complete response, partial response or progressive disease.

The chain recombines TRBV4-1 with TRBJ1-2; D gene uncertain. The TCR comes from a human donor with classical Hodgkin lymphoma. Sequencing used peripheral blood mononuclear cells (PBMCs), obtained before the fourth cycle of nivolumab. The CDR3 spells CASSQVGPYSLANYGYTF. CDR3 bases: TGCGCCAGCAGCCAAGTGGGCCCCTATTCTTTAGCTAACTATGGCTACACCTTC.